This TCR beta chain was captured in a study of human T cells and chemical hapten exposure. Whole-study results and caveats: TCRs above 1 in 1000 frequency stayed constant with DPC sensitization.

This CDR3 is 17 amino acids long. The germline gives CDR1 MDHEN, CDR2 SYDVKM. Trimming removed 8 bases from V and 1 base from J, with 24 bases in between. The study's library attached unique molecular identifiers to single cDNA molecules. TCRdb processed the RACE reads anew with MiXCR; each CDR3 protein has one entry. Altogether 110,000 to 150,000 distinct CDR3 sequences are present, approximately 12% being singletons, with the ten largest covering 1.2% to 1.5%. Stated time point: patch test 2, 6 weeks after DPC sensitization. Treatment described: therapeutic diphenylcyclopropenone sensitization with weekly scalp DPC. Those who donated were patients with alopecia, 18 to 70 years of age, and suitable for DPC. This clonotype was detected a few times. Its antigen is undetermined.

The clonotype comes from a woman aged 45-65 years with alopecia areata. Some clones in this sample may be carry-over from other donors' samples. The specimen comprised whole blood, sampled in connection with sensitization to the hapten diphenylcyclopropenone (DPC). The V and J genes are TRBV28 and TRBJ2-7; a weak D match, TRBD2 (5 bases). CDR3 loop: CASHRGYSNRGSYEQYF. In DNA form, the CDR3 reads TGTGCCAGCCATCGCGGCTATTCCAACCGGGGTTCCTACGAGCAGTACTTC.